This entry lists 14 T cell receptor beta chains sequenced from one sample in a study of CD8 T cells in ankylosing spondylitis. TCRdb re-derived calls from the 5' RACE reads in MiXCR, one entry per CDR3 protein. The top ten hold approximately 4.8% of the sample, which has 85,000 to 100,000 distinct CDR3 sequences, just under 9% seen once. The sequencing sample was made of blood, either unsorted or a sorted T cell fraction (not recorded which). The receptors stem from a male donor with ankylosing spondylitis or in good health (not recorded which).

This clonotype was counted many times. The V call is TRBV29-1, the J call TRBJ1-3; D not certain. The CDR3 contains 13 residues. CDR1 and CDR2 from the germline V gene are SQVTM and ANQGSEA. V lost 7 bases and J 0 bases, leaving 10 bases between the germline ends. CDR3 coding DNA: TGCAGCGCAACACCTAGCTCTGGAAACACCATATATTTT. Translation gives CSATPSSGNTIYF.

This chain links TRBV27 with TRBJ2-7, with 16 bases identical to TRBD2. Germline values: CDR1 MNHEY, CDR2 SMNVEV (reference sequence). This CDR3 spans 18 amino acids. The DNA of the CDR3 is TGTACCCTCAGTTTAGCGGGACTAGCGGGGGGGAGCTCCTACGAGCAGTACTTC. It translates to CTLSLAGLAGGSSYEQYF.

This clonotype was seen ten or more times. The chain carries TRBV7-3 and TRBJ1-1; possibly TRBD1 for D (5 bases). Trimming removed 2 bases from V and 6 bases from J, with 13 bases in between. The CDR3 is 14 residues long. Germline values: CDR1 SGHTA, CDR2 FQGTGA. CDR3 DNA sequence: TGTGCCAGCAGCTTATCGGGCCCGGGGGCTGAAGCTTTCTTT. As protein: CASSLSGPGAEAFF.

At least ten counts were recorded for this clonotype. The gene calls are TRBV12-3 or TRBV12-4 and TRBJ2-7; the D gene is possibly TRBD2 (5 bases). Trimming removed 5 bases at V and 5 bases at J, with 13 bases between. The CDR3 contains 13 residues. The CDR3 DNA sequence: TGTGCCAGCAGTCGGGAATACGACGACGAGCAGTACTTC. Protein sequence: CASSREYDDEQYF.

This clonotype occurred many times. J is TRBJ1-2 and V is TRBV19; D perhaps matches TRBD1 (6 bases). Trimming left V 7 bases short and J 3 bases short, with 12 bases between. Looked up from germline, CDR1 is LNHDA and CDR2 is SQIVND (reference sequence). The CDR3 runs to 13 residues. The chain's CDR3 is CASKGGGYYGYTF. The CDR3 bases are TGTGCCAGTAAAGGAGGGGGATACTATGGCTACACCTTC.

This clonotype has ten or more counts. The genes are TRBV20-1 and TRBJ2-5, with 7 bases lining up with TRBD1. The CDR3 sequence is 13 residues long. Germline CDR1 reads DFQATT; CDR2 reads SNEGSKA (reference sequence). V trimming: 5 bases; J trimming: 3 bases; junction bases outside the gene matches: 6. CDR3 sequence reads: CSASGTAEETQYF. The CDR3 coding sequence is TGCAGTGCTTCCGGGACAGCGGAAGAGACCCAGTACTTC.

This clonotype was counted many times. The chain recombines TRBV5-5 with TRBJ1-1; D is perhaps TRBD1 (5 bases). The CDR3 has 13 amino acids. The V gene lost 3 bases and the J gene lost 2 bases, with 8 bases spanning the gap. Germline V gene lookup returns CDR1 SGHKS and CDR2 YYEKEE (reference sequence). In DNA form, the CDR3 reads TGTGCCAGCAGCTCGACAGTTAACACTGAAGCTTTCTTT. Translation: CASSSTVNTEAFF.

This clonotype was recorded many times. The chain has TRBV6-5 and TRBJ2-3, with 12 bases matching TRBD1. CDR1 and CDR2 (germline): MNHEY, SVGAGI. The length of the CDR3 is 18 residues. J gave up 6 bases and V 4 bases, and 14 bases lay outside the gene matches. CDR3 in DNA: TGTGCCAGCAGTTCCGACAAAAACAGGGACAGGGGGCGGGATACGCAGTATTTT. This codes for CASSSDKNRDRGRDTQYF.

There are many counts of this clonotype. This chain joins TRBV27 and TRBJ1-6; 8 bases are a match to TRBD1. Trimming removed 5 bases from V and 7 bases from J; junction bases left unmatched: 1. Germline loops: CDR1 MNHEY, CDR2 SMNVEV (reference sequence). The CDR3 consists of 13 residues. In DNA form, the CDR3 reads TGTGCCAGCAGTAGGACAGGGAATTCACCCCTCCACTTT. It yields the protein CASSRTGNSPLHF.

This clonotype was detected a few times. The CDR3 sequence is CASSHAQNYGYTF. The CDR3 DNA is TGTGCCAGCAGCCACGCTCAGAACTATGGCTACACCTTC. V is TRBV3-1 and J is TRBJ1-2, with D unclear. CDR1 is LGHDT and CDR2 is YNNKEL in the germline V gene (reference sequence). This CDR3 has 13 residues. Trimming pared 3 bases from V and 2 bases from J, leaving 7 bases between.

This clonotype was counted ten times or more. The gene calls are TRBV12-3 or TRBV12-4 and TRBJ2-7; 9 nucleotides align to TRBD2. With 3 bases clipped from V and 3 bases from J, the junction kept 6 bases outside the gene matches. The length of the CDR3 is 15 residues. The CDR3 coding sequence is TGTGCCAGCAGTTTGAGCGGGGGGTATAACTACGAGCAGTACTTC. As protein: CASSLSGGYNYEQYF.

This clonotype was seen ten or more times. The gene calls are TRBV14 and TRBJ1-4, with D unresolved. Looked up from germline, CDR1 is SGHDN and CDR2 is FVKESK. The CDR3 runs to 13 residues. The germline V and J ends were trimmed by 6 bases and 5 bases, with 10 bases remaining between them. The CDR3 sequence is CASSGVKNEKLFF. The CDR3 DNA follows: TGTGCCAGCAGTGGAGTGAAAAATGAAAAACTGTTTTTT.

This clonotype has at least ten counts. V and J are TRBV5-1 and TRBJ2-3, with D possibly matching TRBD1 (6 bases). V was trimmed by 1 base and J by 3 bases, leaving 12 bases between them. Germline V lookup: CDR1 SGHRS, CDR2 YFSETQ. The CDR3 extends over 15 amino acids. The CDR3 DNA follows: TGCGCCAGCAGCTTGAGCAGGGGTGGTACAGATACGCAGTATTTT. This sequence encodes CASSLSRGGTDTQYF.

This clonotype was seen ten or more times. The chain uses TRBV5-1 and TRBJ1-1, with D possibly TRBD1 on 6 matching bases. Trimming pared 7 bases from V and 1 base from J, leaving 8 bases between. The CDR3 loop spans 12 amino acids. CDR1 is SGHRS and CDR2 is YFSETQ in the germline V gene. In DNA form, the CDR3 reads TGCGCCAGCCGGGGGGCGAACACTGAAGCTTTCTTT. It is translated as CASRGANTEAFF.